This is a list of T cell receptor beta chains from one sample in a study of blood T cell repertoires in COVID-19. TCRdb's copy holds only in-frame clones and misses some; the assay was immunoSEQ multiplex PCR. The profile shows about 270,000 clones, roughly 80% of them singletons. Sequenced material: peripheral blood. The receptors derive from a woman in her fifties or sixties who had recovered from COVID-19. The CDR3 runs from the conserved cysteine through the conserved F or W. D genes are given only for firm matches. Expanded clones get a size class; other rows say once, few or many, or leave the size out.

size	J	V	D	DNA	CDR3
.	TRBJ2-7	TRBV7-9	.	TGTGCCAGCAGCTTAGAAGATCCTAGGCTGTCTGTCCTCTACGAGCAGTACTTC	CASSLEDPRLSVLYEQYF
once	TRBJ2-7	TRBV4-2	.	TGTGCCAGCAGGCGTGACATAAGCTCCTACGAGCAGTACTTC	CASRRDISSYEQYF
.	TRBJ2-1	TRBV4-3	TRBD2	TGCGCCAGCAGCCAAGGGGTCCCGGGAGGGGCCTCCTACAATGAGCAGTTCTTC	CASSQGVPGGASYNEQFF
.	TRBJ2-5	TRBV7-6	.	TGTGCCAGCAGTTGGACAGTACAAGAGACCCAGTACTTC	CASSWTVQETQYF
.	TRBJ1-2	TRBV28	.	TGTGCCAGCAGGCCCCCCCGCCCCGGGTATGGCTACACCTTC	CASRPPRPGYGYTF
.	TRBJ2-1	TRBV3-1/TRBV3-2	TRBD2	TGTGCCAGCAGCCTGCCTAGCGGGGGTCACCGGGAGCAGTTCTTC	CASSLPSGGHREQFF
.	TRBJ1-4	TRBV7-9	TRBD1	TGTGCCAGCAGCTCGGGCAGGGGGAACGAAAAACTGTTTTTT	CASSSGRGNEKLFF
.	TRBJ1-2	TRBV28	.	TGTGCCAGCAGTTTAGGTCCCAGGGATGGCTACACCTTC	CASSLGPRDGYTF
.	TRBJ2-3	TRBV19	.	TGTGCCAGTAGTGGCGGGATTCAAGATACGCAGTATTTT	CASSGGIQDTQYF
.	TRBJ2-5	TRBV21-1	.	TGTGCCAGCAGCGGGACAGGGGTCGGAGAGACCCAGTACTTC	CASSGTGVGETQYF
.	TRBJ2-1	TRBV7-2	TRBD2	TGTGCCAGCAGCTTTGGACTAGCGGGGGCGTACAATGAGCAGTTCTTC	CASSFGLAGAYNEQFF
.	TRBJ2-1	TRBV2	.	TGTGCCAGCAGTGGGGGAGCGCCCAAGAACAATGAGCAGTTCTTC	CASSGGAPKNNEQFF
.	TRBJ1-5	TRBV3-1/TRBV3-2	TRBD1	TGTGCCAGCAGCCCATTTACCCTCACACAGGGGGCGGGCAATCAGCCCCAGCATTTT	CASSPFTLTQGAGNQPQHF
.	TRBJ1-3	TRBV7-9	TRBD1	TGTGCCAGCAGCTTAGGTGGGACAGTCTCTGGAAACACCATATATTTT	CASSLGGTVSGNTIYF
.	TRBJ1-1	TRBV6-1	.	TGTGCCAGCAGGCGTACCAGGGGCACTGAAGCTTTCTTT	CASRRTRGTEAFF
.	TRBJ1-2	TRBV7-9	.	TGTGCCAGCAGCCCTAGTGGACAGCTCATCTATGGCTACACCTTC	CASSPSGQLIYGYTF
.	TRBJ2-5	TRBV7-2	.	TGTGCCAGCAGCCGGACAGTAGAGACCCAGTACTTC	CASSRTVETQYF
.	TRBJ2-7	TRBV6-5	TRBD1	TGTGCCACCTTACCTGAGGGACAGGGGACCTACGAGCAGTACTTC	CATLPEGQGTYEQYF
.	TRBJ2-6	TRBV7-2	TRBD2	TGTGCCAGCAGCCCCTGGGGGGGTGGCGCTGGGGCCAACGTCCTGACTTTC	CASSPWGGGAGANVLTF
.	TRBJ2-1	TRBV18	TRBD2	TGTGCCAGCTCACCGGGACTAGCGGGGGTTGAGCAGTTCTTC	CASSPGLAGVEQFF
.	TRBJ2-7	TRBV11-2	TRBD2	TGTGCCAGCAGCTTGACTAGCGGGAGATTAGGGAGCTCCTACGAGCAGTACTTC	CASSLTSGRLGSSYEQYF
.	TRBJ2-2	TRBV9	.	TGTGCCAGCAGCGTAGATCAAACCGGGGAGCTGTTTTTT	CASSVDQTGELFF
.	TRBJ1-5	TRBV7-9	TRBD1	TGTGCCAGCAGCTTAGGGACAGGGGATAATCAGCCCCAGCATTTT	CASSLGTGDNQPQHF
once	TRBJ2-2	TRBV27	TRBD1	TGTGCCAGCAGTTTCAGGGGGCACCGGGGAGCTGTTTTT	CASSFRGHRGAVF
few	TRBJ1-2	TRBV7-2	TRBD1	TGTGCCAGCAGCGACATCCGGACAGGGAACTATGGCTACACCTTC	CASSDIRTGNYGYTF
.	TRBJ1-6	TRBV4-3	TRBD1	TGCGCCAGCAAGTGGTTTTGGGGGACAGGGTGTTTTAATTTTACCCTCCACTTT	CASKWFWGTGCFNFTLHF
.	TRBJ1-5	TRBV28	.	TGTGCCAGCAGTTTTAGGGGATATGGCAATCAGCCCCAGCATTTT	CASSFRGYGNQPQHF
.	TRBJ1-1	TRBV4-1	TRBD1	TGCGCCAGCAGCCGGGGACAGGGGGTAAAGGGTGGTGAAGCTTTCTTT	CASSRGQGVKGGEAFF
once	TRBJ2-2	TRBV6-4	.	TGTGCCAGCAGTCCCAGGGTCGCTGACACCGGGGAGCTGTTTTTT	CASSPRVADTGELFF
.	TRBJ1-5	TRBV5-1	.	TGCGCCAGCAGCTGGGCGGGGGACCAGCCCCAGCATTTT	CASSWAGDQPQHF
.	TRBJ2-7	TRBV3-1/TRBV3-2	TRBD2	TGTGCCAGCAGCCAAGGGAGTCAGGGAGGGCCCGAGCAGTACTTC	CASSQGSQGGPEQYF
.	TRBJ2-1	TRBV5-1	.	TGCGCCAGCAGCTTGGGGGCCGGGAGTGGCAGCTTCGATGAGCAGTTCTTC	CASSLGAGSGSFDEQFF
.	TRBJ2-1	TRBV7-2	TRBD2	TGTGCCAGCAGCTCGTATGGGAGCGGGAGCTCCTACAATGAGCAGTTCTTC	CASSSYGSGSSYNEQFF
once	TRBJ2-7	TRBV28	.	TGTGCCAGCAGTTCAGGACAGACTGACGAGCAGTACTTC	CASSSGQTDEQYF
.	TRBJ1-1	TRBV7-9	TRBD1	TGTGCCAGCAGCCCTGGGGACAGGGTGAACACTGAAGCTTTCTTT	CASSPGDRVNTEAFF
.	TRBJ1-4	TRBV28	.	TGTGCCAGCAGGAGACAAGGAACTAATGAAAAACTGTTTTTT	CASRRQGTNEKLFF
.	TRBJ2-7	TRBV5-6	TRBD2	TGTGCCAGCAGCAACTTCCTACCGGGAGGGCGGTCCTACGAGCAGTACTTC	CASSNFLPGGRSYEQYF
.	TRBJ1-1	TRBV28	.	TGTGCCAGCAGCCTGGAGGGACCTCGGGCTTTCTTT	CASSLEGPRAFF
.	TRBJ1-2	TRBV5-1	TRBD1	TGCGCCAGCAGCTTGGCCGCCGGACAGGGGATCTATGGCTACACCTTC	CASSLAAGQGIYGYTF
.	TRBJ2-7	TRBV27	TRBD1	TGTGCCAGCAGTTTAAATCTAGGGGACAGCCCCTACGAGCAGTACTTC	CASSLNLGDSPYEQYF
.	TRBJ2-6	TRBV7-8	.	TGTGCCAGCAGCACTCTTTGGACAGGGGCCAACGTCCTGACTTTC	CASSTLWTGANVLTF